The 12 T cell receptor beta chains below come from one sample, sequenced in a study of control samples from healthy donors and cancer patients. Produced via immunoSEQ multiplex PCR; TCRdb's table is partial and in-frame only. The sample lists about 180,000 clones; around 90% were seen once. Sequenced sample: blood. All receptors derive from a man under 40 in good health.

The genes are TRBV29-1 and TRBJ2-7, with 8 bases lining up with TRBD2. The CDR3 extends over 15 amino acids. Germline loops: CDR1 SQVTM, CDR2 ANQGSEA. V lost 2 bases to trimming and J lost 0 bases; unmatched junction nucleotides: 6. The CDR3 DNA reads TGCAGCGTTGAATCCCCGCGGGGGGACTCCTACGAGCAGTACTTC. Its protein is CSVESPRGDSYEQYF.

The chain combines TRBV21-1 with TRBJ1-1; whether TRBD1, the table's D call, matches the DNA was not checked. TRBV21-1 is an annotated pseudogene. The CDR3 consists of 16 residues. CDR3 DNA: TGTGCCAGCAGCACAGACAACACAGGGATGAACACTGAAGCTTTCTTT. Amino acids: CASSTDNTGMNTEAFF.

The gene calls are TRBV7-2 and TRBJ2-5; D is unclear. This CDR3 comprises 12 residues. Germline-derived CDR1 and CDR2 are SGHTA and FQGNSA. Trimming pared 4 bases from V and 2 bases from J, leaving 5 bases between. As DNA, the CDR3 is TGTGCCAGCAGCTCGCGTCAAGAGACCCAGTACTTC. This gives the protein CASSSRQETQYF.

The V call is TRBV15, the J call TRBJ2-2; D may be TRBD1 (6 bases). The ends were cut back, 1 base at V and 6 bases at J, with 12 bases in the middle. This CDR3 spans 15 amino acids. The V gene's germline CDR1 is LNHNV and CDR2 YYDKDF (reference sequence). The CDR3 spells CATSRVRQGSGELFF. CDR3 bases: TGTGCCACCAGCAGAGTTCGCCAGGGGTCCGGGGAGCTGTTTTTT.

The CDR3 DNA reads TGTGCCAGCAGCAAAGCGGGGACAGAGAATCACTACGAGCAGTACTTC. Protein: CASSKAGTENHYEQYF. The chain uses TRBV21-1 and TRBJ2-7; the D call in the table, TRBD1, was not verified against the DNA. TRBV21-1 is given as a pseudogene. CDR3 size: 16 residues.

This clone was detected only a few times. The chain is built from TRBV15 and TRBJ2-2; 8 nucleotides agree with TRBD2. Germline V lookup: CDR1 LNHNV, CDR2 YYDKDF (reference sequence). The CDR3 is made up of 15 amino acids. The junction had 4 bases not matched to a gene; V was cut back by 1 base and J by 6 bases. For the CDR3, the DNA is TGTGCCACCAGCAGAGTGACGGGGGGGCCCGGGGAGCTGTTTTTT. Translated: CATSRVTGGPGELFF.

The chain has TRBV12-5 and TRBJ2-2, with 10 positions matching TRBD2. Germline CDR1 is LGHNT and CDR2 is FRNRAP. The CDR3 extends over 16 amino acids. J was trimmed by 5 bases and V by 3 bases; bases with no gene match: 6. CDR3 DNA sequence: TGTGCTAGTGGTTTAGGAGCGGGGGGGCCGACCGGGGAGCTGTTTTTT. Protein: CASGLGAGGPTGELFF.

The J gene is TRBJ1-2, the V gene TRBV11-2, with 8 bases fitting TRBD1. Per germline, CDR1 SGHAT and CDR2 FQNNGV. The CDR3 runs to 15 residues. J gave up 6 bases and V 0 bases, and 6 bases lay outside the gene matches. The CDR3 coding sequence is TGTGCCAGCAGCTTAGATGAGCCAGGGGGCAATGGCTACACCTTC. Residues: CASSLDEPGGNGYTF.

The chain couples TRBV20-1 to TRBJ1-1, with no clear D. V dropped 3 bases and J dropped 7 bases, with 9 bases sitting between them. The CDR3 is 11 residues long. Germline V gene data show CDR1 as DFQATT and CDR2 as SNEGSKA (reference sequence). CDR3: CSASKVYEAFF. The CDR3 DNA follows: TGCAGTGCTAGTAAGGTTTATGAAGCTTTCTTT.

The J gene is TRBJ1-1, the V gene TRBV7-3; D call uncertain. Trimming took 7 bases from V and 4 from J, leaving 16 bases between them. The CDR3 is 14 residues long. Germline CDR1 reads SGHTA; CDR2 reads FQGTGA. The chain's CDR3 is CASKPHAGGTEAFF. CDR3 nucleotides: TGTGCCAGCAAACCCCACGCAGGCGGCACTGAAGCTTTCTTT. The full variable domain, completed using reference TRBV7-3 and TRBJ1-1, is GAGVSQTPSNKVTEKGKYVELRCDPISGHTALYWYRQSLGQGPEFLIYFQGTGAADDSGLPNDRFFAVRPEGSVSTLKIQRTERGDSAVYLCASKPHAGGTEAFFGQGTRLTVV.

The chain uses TRBV5-6 and TRBJ2-7, with TRBD1 identical over 8 bases. The V gene's germline CDR1 is SGHDT and CDR2 YYEEEE. This CDR3 is built from 13 residues. Losses at the gene ends were 5 bases for V and 2 bases for J; bases not matched to a gene: 3. CDR3 region: CASSRDRTYEQYF. As DNA, the CDR3 is TGTGCCAGCAGTCGGGACAGGACCTACGAGCAGTACTTC.

The V and J genes are TRBV6-1 and TRBJ2-3, with unresolved D. CDR3 length: 17 amino acids. Looked up from germline, CDR1 is MNHNS and CDR2 is SASEGT. V dropped 1 base and J dropped 6 bases, with 20 bases sitting between them. DNA for the CDR3: TGTGCCAGCAGTGAAGTTCGGTCGGGTCGGGCTCGGGATACGCAGTATTTT. Residues: CASSEVRSGRARDTQYF.